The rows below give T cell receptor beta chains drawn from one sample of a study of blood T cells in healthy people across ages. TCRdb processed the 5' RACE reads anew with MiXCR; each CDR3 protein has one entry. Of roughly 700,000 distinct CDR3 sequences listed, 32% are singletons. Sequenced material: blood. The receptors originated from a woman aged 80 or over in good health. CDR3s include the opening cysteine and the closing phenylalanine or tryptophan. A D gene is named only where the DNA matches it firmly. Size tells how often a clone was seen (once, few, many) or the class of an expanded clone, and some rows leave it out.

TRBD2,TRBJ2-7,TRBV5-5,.,CASSFVRGLADYEQYF,TGTGCCAGCAGCTTCGTCAGGGGACTAGCGGACTACGAGCAGTACTTC
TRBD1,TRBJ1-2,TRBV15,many,CATSTLTPGQGLHGYTF,TGTGCCACCAGCACCTTAACCCCGGGACAGGGGCTTCATGGCTACACCTTC
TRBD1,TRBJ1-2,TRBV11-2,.,CASSPAGTGGAGYGYTF,TGTGCCAGCAGCCCAGCCGGGACAGGGGGCGCGGGGTATGGCTACACCTTC
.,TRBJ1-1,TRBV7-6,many,CASSLGHLNTEAFF,TGTGCCAGCAGCTTAGGTCACCTGAACACTGAAGCTTTCTTT
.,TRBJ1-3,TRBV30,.,CAWLYAGNTIYF,TGTGCCTGGCTCTACGCTGGAAACACCATATATTTT
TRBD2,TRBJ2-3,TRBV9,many,CASSVGRRGGSDTQYF,TGTGCCAGCAGCGTAGGACGGCGGGGGGGATCGGATACGCAGTATTTT
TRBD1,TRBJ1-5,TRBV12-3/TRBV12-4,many,CASTRGQPSREPQHF,TGTGCCAGCACCCGGGGACAGCCCAGTAGAGAGCCCCAGCATTTT
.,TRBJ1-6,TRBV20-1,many,CSARGTEDSPLHF,TGCAGTGCTAGAGGGACAGAGGATTCACCCCTCCACTTT
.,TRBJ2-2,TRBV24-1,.,CATKDRRNTGELFF,TGTGCCACCAAAGACAGGCGGAACACCGGGGAGCTGTTTTTT
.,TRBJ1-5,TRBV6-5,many,CASRDPNQPQHF,TGTGCCAGCAGAGACCCCAATCAGCCCCAGCATTTT
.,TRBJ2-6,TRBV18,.,CASSLGNPGANVLTF,TGTGCCAGCTCTCTAGGGAACCCTGGGGCCAACGTCCTGACTTTC